Presented here are 30 T cell receptor beta chains from one specimen sequenced in a study of blood T cell repertoires in COVID-19. The data were produced by immunoSEQ multiplex PCR, yet TCRdb's version contains in-frame clones alone and is incomplete. There are around 340,000 clones in the sample; around 90% occur only once, and 3.9% lies in the top ten. Sequencing input: peripheral blood. These receptors came from an older woman with COVID-19, enrolled during active disease.

The rearrangement uses TRBV5-1 and TRBJ2-2, with 7 bases lining up with TRBD2. J was trimmed by 8 bases and V by 2 bases; bases with no gene match: 9. Germline V lookup: CDR1 SGHRS, CDR2 YFSETQ. The CDR3 consists of 15 residues. The CDR3 loop is CASSLLAGSAGELFF. The DNA for the CDR3 is TGCGCCAGCAGCTTATTAGCGGGTTCAGCGGGGGAGCTGTTTTTT.

This chain links TRBV11-2 with TRBJ1-3; D may be TRBD1 (5 bases). Germline V gene sequence: CDR1 SGHAT, CDR2 FQNNGV. The CDR3 consists of 15 residues. V lost 4 bases to trimming and J lost 1 base, with 11 bases between them. The CDR3 coding sequence is TGTGCCAGCAGCTCACCAGGGATTTCTGGAAACACCATATATTTT. Its translation: CASSSPGISGNTIYF.

This clone was found once. V is TRBV6-5 and J is TRBJ1-1, with 8 bases fitting TRBD1. CDR1 is MNHEY, CDR2 SVGAGI, per germline. With V trimmed by 8 bases and J by 3 bases, 5 bases remained unmatched. The CDR3 loop spans 13 amino acids. The CDR3 loop reads CASQGAPYTEAFF. The CDR3 nucleotides read TGTGCCAGCCAGGGGGCCCCTTACACTGAAGCTTTCTTT.

This chain uses TRBV5-6 with TRBJ1-5, with 8 bases fitting TRBD1. The CDR3 is made up of 13 amino acids. CDR1 and CDR2 (germline): SGHDT, YYEEEE. Trimming took 4 bases from V and 11 from J; bases not matched to a gene: 8. CDR3: CASSETGGESQHF. The CDR3 region has the DNA TGTGCCAGCAGCGAAACAGGGGGTGAGTCCCAGCATTTT.

The rearrangement joins TRBV12-5 to TRBJ2-5; possible D gene TRBD1, 7 bases. Trimming left V 7 bases short and J 5 bases short, with 17 bases between. The CDR3 is 14 residues long. CDR1 is LGHNT and CDR2 is FRNRAP in the germline V gene. CDR3 sequence (DNA): TGTGCTAGTGCTCAGGGGGGAATCGAGGAGACCCAGTACTTC. This encodes CASAQGGIEETQYF.

The chain couples TRBV6-2 or TRBV6-3 to TRBJ1-2; 8 nucleotides align to TRBD1. Germline lookup yields CDR1 MNHEY and CDR2 SVGEGT. J gave up 4 bases and V 0 bases, and 7 bases lay outside the gene matches. This CDR3 has 16 residues. The CDR3 reads CASSYSGTGSLYGYTF. The CDR3, as DNA: TGTGCCAGCAGTTACTCCGGGACAGGTTCCCTCTATGGCTACACCTTC.

This chain joins TRBV5-6 and TRBJ2-5, with D possibly matching TRBD2 (6 bases). Trimming removed 2 bases from V and 5 bases from J, with 16 bases in between. Germline V gene lookup returns CDR1 SGHDT and CDR2 YYEEEE. This CDR3 region has 15 residues. CDR3 sequence (DNA): TGTGCCAGCAGCTTCGACTGGCGGGACCGGGAGACCCAGTACTTC. The encoded protein is CASSFDWRDRETQYF.

The chain joins TRBV5-5 to TRBJ1-6; perhaps TRBD1 as D (6 bases). Germline CDR1 is SGHKS and CDR2 is YYEKEE (reference sequence). The CDR3 is 15 residues long. Trimming took 4 bases from V and 7 from J, leaving 15 bases between them. CDR3 region: CASSLLGADNSPLHF. DNA for the CDR3: TGTGCCAGCAGCCTTTTGGGGGCGGACAATTCACCCCTCCACTTT.

The chain links TRBV14 to TRBJ1-2; 12 nucleotides align to TRBD1. The CDR3 is 15 residues long. Per germline, CDR1 SGHDN and CDR2 FVKESK. The V segment lost 3 bases and the J segment 8 bases; nucleotides outside the gene matches: 7. The CDR3 sequence is CASSQAGTGGSGYTF. The DNA of the CDR3 is TGTGCCAGCAGCCAGGCCGGGACAGGGGGCTCAGGCTACACCTTC.

The chain combines TRBV12-3 or TRBV12-4 with TRBJ2-1; no reliable D call. This CDR3 is 12 amino acids long. With 5 bases removed from V and 5 bases from J, the gap between germline ends came to 7 bases. The CDR3 reads CASSHSNNEQFF. The CDR3 DNA reads as TGTGCCAGCAGTCATAGTAACAATGAGCAGTTCTTC.

The chain recombines TRBV6-5 with TRBJ1-3; D is possibly TRBD1 (6 bases). Germline CDR1 reads MNHEY; CDR2 reads SVGAGI. With 4 bases removed from V and 4 bases from J, the gap between germline ends came to 14 bases. The CDR3 has 15 residues. The CDR3 bases are TGTGCCAGCAGTTTCTCCACAGGGCGAGGAAACACCATATATTTT. Its translation: CASSFSTGRGNTIYF.

This sequence joins TRBV19 and TRBJ2-3; 7 nucleotides match TRBD2. This CDR3 contains 14 residues. V gave up 7 bases and J gave up 1 base; unmatched junction bases: 5. The germline CDR1 and CDR2 sequences are LNHDA and SQIVND (reference sequence). CDR3 region: CASTGGRGTDTQYF. The DNA of the CDR3 is TGTGCCAGTACGGGGGGTCGTGGCACAGATACGCAGTATTTT.

The CDR3 bases are TGTGCCAGCAGCCAAAATCAGGGTAAGGGCTATGGCTACACCTTC. This sequence encodes CASSQNQGKGYGYTF. The chain carries TRBV4-2 and TRBJ1-2; tentative D call: TRBD1 (5 bases). V was pared by 2 bases and J by 4 bases, with 14 bases between. Germline CDR1 is LGHNA and CDR2 is YNFKEQ. The CDR3 totals 15 residues.

This chain joins TRBV9 and TRBJ2-7, with D possibly being TRBD2 (5 bases). Between the trimmed V and J ends, which lost 3 bases and 3 bases, there was a span of 16 bases. This CDR3 comprises 15 residues. From germline, CDR1 is SGDLS and CDR2 YYNGEE. CDR3 in amino acids: CASSGNRESGYEQYF. The CDR3 DNA follows: TGTGCCAGCAGCGGAAACCGGGAATCCGGCTACGAGCAGTACTTC. The full variable domain, rest sourced from reference TRBV9 and TRBJ2-7, is DSGVTQTPKHLITATGQRVTLRCSPRSGDLSVYWYQQSLDQGLQFLIQYYNGEERAKGNILERFSAQQFPDLHSELNLSSLELGDSALYFCASSGNRESGYEQYFGPGTRLTVT.

The chain links TRBV13 to TRBJ2-2; D is undetermined. V was trimmed by 6 bases and J by 2 bases, leaving 10 bases between them. This CDR3 spans 14 amino acids. Germline CDR1 and CDR2: PRHDT and FYEKMQ (reference sequence). The CDR3 loop reads CASSPPLNTGELFF. CDR3 nucleotide sequence: TGTGCCAGCAGTCCCCCTCTTAACACCGGGGAGCTGTTTTTT.

The chain is built from TRBV28 and TRBJ2-1; tentatively, D is TRBD1 (6 bases). Germline-derived CDR1 and CDR2 are MDHEN and SYDVKM. The V gene lost 3 bases and the J gene lost 1 base, with 13 bases spanning the gap. CDR3 length: 16 amino acids. The CDR3 DNA is TGTGCCAGCAGTTTCCAGGGGATGGGATCCTACAATGAGCAGTTCTTC. The encoded protein is CASSFQGMGSYNEQFF.

This clone was counted between two and nine times. The chain recombines TRBV7-9 with TRBJ1-4; no clear D. V was shortened by 10 bases and J by 3 bases, with 18 bases between the two germline ends. Germline V gene sequence: CDR1 SEHNR, CDR2 FQNEAQ (reference sequence). The CDR3 spans 15 residues. This CDR3 reads CAIPGQGGSNEKLFF. The CDR3 region has the DNA TGTGCCATACCGGGCCAAGGAGGATCTAATGAAAAACTGTTTTTT.

V gene TRBV29-1 combines with J gene TRBJ2-7, with 11 nucleotides matching TRBD2. The CDR3 runs 16 residues. The trim removed 4 bases at V and 7 bases at J, leaving 15 bases unmatched. Looked up from germline, CDR1 is SQVTM and CDR2 is ANQGSEA. The CDR3 bases are TGCAGCGTTGCCGGGACTAGCGGTCCCTGGGGAAGGGAGCAGTACTTC. This encodes CSVAGTSGPWGREQYF.

J is TRBJ1-2 and V is TRBV6-6; TRBD1 is a possible D gene (6 bases). The CDR3 is made up of 13 amino acids. V lost 6 bases, J lost 6 bases, and 14 bases lay in between. Germline-derived CDR1 and CDR2 are MNHNY and SVGAGI (reference sequence). CDR3 loop: CASSHRVVDGYTF. Written as DNA, the CDR3 is TGTGCCAGCAGCCACAGGGTGGTAGATGGCTACACCTTC.

This sequence joins TRBV19 and TRBJ1-4; the D gene is possibly TRBD1 (6 bases). Trimming left V 4 bases short and J 3 bases short, with 9 bases between. The CDR3 extends over 14 amino acids. Germline CDR1 is LNHDA and CDR2 is SQIVND (reference sequence). CDR3 region: CASSKQGSNEKLFF. The CDR3 DNA follows: TGTGCCAGTAGTAAACAGGGATCTAATGAAAAACTGTTTTTT.

The chain is built from TRBV5-1 and TRBJ2-2; 8 nucleotides agree with TRBD1. This CDR3 region has 14 residues. Germline V gene data show CDR1 as SGHRS and CDR2 as YFSETQ. With V trimmed by 8 bases and J by 6 bases, 9 bases remained unmatched. The CDR3 DNA is TGCGCCAGTTCTTCCGGGACAGGCTCCGGGGAGCTGTTTTTT. As protein: CASSSGTGSGELFF.

This clone has more than one count but fewer than ten. The chain combines TRBV28 with TRBJ1-6, with D unresolved. CDR1 is MDHEN and CDR2 is SYDVKM in the germline V gene. The CDR3 consists of 14 residues. V shed 5 bases and J shed 4 bases, with 9 bases lying between them. CDR3 bases: TGTGCCAGCAGTATGATACAGTATAATTCACCCCTCCACTTT. It translates to CASSMIQYNSPLHF. The whole variable domain, filled in from reference TRBV28 and TRBJ1-6, reads DVKVTQSSRYLVKRTGEKVFLECVQDMDHENMFWYRQDPGLGLRLIYFSYDVKMKEKGDIPEGYSVSREKKERFSLILESASTNQTSMYLCASSMIQYNSPLHFGNGTRLTVT.

The CDR3 is CASNMGQGTSGSGGTQYF. CDR3 bases: TGTGCCAGCAACATGGGCCAGGGGACTAGCGGGTCGGGGGGTACGCAGTATTTT. The J gene is TRBJ2-3, the V gene TRBV7-2; 12 nucleotides line up with TRBD2. V lost 7 bases to trimming and J lost 8 bases; unmatched junction nucleotides: 19. The CDR3 extends over 18 amino acids. CDR1 is SGHTA, CDR2 FQGNSA, per germline.

This chain joins TRBV5-1 and TRBJ1-6, with unresolved D. V was clipped by 2 bases and J by 7 bases, with 7 bases between them. CDR1 is SGHRS and CDR2 is YFSETQ in the germline V gene. The CDR3 runs 13 residues. The CDR3 region is CASSFQENSPLHF. The CDR3 DNA sequence: TGCGCCAGCAGCTTCCAGGAAAATTCACCCCTCCACTTT.

This clone was seen a few times. CDR3 region: CASSPQTGPTGELFF. CDR3 coding DNA: TGTGCCAGCAGTCCCCAGACAGGACCCACCGGGGAGCTGTTTTTT. The chain couples TRBV3-1 (or the pseudogene TRBV3-2) to TRBJ2-2, with a tentative D call TRBD1 (6 bases). Trimming left V 6 bases short and J 4 bases short, with 15 bases between. The CDR3 loop spans 15 amino acids. Germline V CDR1 and CDR2: LGHDT, YNNKEL (reference sequence).

This clone has only one observation. V and J are TRBV5-5 and TRBJ1-4; possibly TRBD1 for D (5 bases). The CDR3 is 15 amino acids. The V end lost 2 bases, the J end lost 5 bases, and 13 bases lay between the germline ends. The germline V gene has CDR1 SGHKS and CDR2 YYEKEE (reference sequence). CDR3 in amino acids: CASSFTYGQNEKLFF. In DNA form, the CDR3 reads TGTGCCAGCAGCTTCACCTACGGACAAAATGAAAAACTGTTTTTT.

J is TRBJ1-4 and V is TRBV7-9, with TRBD1 as a possible D gene (5 bases). V was cut by 1 base and J by 8 bases, with 14 bases left in between. There are 15 residues in the CDR3. Germline CDR1 reads SEHNR; CDR2 reads FQNEAQ (reference sequence). The CDR3 DNA is TGTGCCAGCAGCTTAGGTTTATCGGGGGACGAAAAACTGTTTTTT. Its protein product is CASSLGLSGDEKLFF.

This clone was picked up one time. J is TRBJ1-4 and V is TRBV5-1, with D possibly TRBD1 on 5 matching bases. The length of the CDR3 is 17 residues. V lost 4 bases, J lost 7 bases, and 23 bases lay in between. Germline V CDR1 and CDR2: SGHRS, YFSETQ. CDR3 DNA sequence: TGCGCCAGCAGCCTTATAACCGGGACTTCATTCGGTGAAAAACTGTTTTTT. This sequence encodes CASSLITGTSFGEKLFF.

The V gene is TRBV6-5, the J gene TRBJ1-5, with no clear D. The V end was cut by 6 bases, the J end by 3 bases, with 9 bases between. The CDR3 is 13 residues long. Germline assignment: CDR1 MNHEY and CDR2 SVGAGI. The CDR3 region is CASSPDNNQPQHF. Here the CDR3 DNA reads TGTGCCAGCAGCCCCGACAACAATCAGCCCCAGCATTTT.

V is TRBV9 and J is TRBJ1-2; weak D call: TRBD1 (5 bases). Trimming shortened V by 3 bases and J by 2 bases, and 11 bases separated the two germline ends. CDR3 length equals 14 residues. In germline, CDR1 is SGDLS, CDR2 YYNGEE. As DNA, the CDR3 is TGTGCCAGCAGCGCCATGGGGGGGAACTATGGCTACACCTTC. Amino acid sequence: CASSAMGGNYGYTF. The full variable domain, with the rest looked up from reference TRBV9 and TRBJ1-2, is DSGVTQTPKHLITATGQRVTLRCSPRSGDLSVYWYQQSLDQGLQFLIQYYNGEERAKGNILERFSAQQFPDLHSELNLSSLELGDSALYFCASSAMGGNYGYTFGSGTRLTVV.